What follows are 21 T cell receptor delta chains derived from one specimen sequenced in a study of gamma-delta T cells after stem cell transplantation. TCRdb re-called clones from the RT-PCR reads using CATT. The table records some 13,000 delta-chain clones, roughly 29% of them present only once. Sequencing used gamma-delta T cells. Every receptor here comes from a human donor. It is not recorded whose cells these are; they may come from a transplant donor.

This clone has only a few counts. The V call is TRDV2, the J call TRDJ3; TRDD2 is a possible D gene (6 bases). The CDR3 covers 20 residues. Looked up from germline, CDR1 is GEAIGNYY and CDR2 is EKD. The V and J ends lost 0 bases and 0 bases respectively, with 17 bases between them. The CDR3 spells CACDTHPSELFSWDTRQMFF. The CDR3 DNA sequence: TGTGCCTGTGACACCCACCCTTCCGAACTTTTCTCCTGGGACACCCGACAGATGTTTTTC.

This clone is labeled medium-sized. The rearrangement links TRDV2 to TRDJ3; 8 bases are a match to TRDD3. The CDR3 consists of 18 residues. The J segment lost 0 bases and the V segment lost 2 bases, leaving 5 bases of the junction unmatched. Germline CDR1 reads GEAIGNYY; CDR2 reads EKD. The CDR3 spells CACDNTGGSSWDTRQMFF. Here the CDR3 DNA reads TGTGCCTGTGACAATACTGGGGGGAGCTCCTGGGACACCCGACAGATGTTTTTC.

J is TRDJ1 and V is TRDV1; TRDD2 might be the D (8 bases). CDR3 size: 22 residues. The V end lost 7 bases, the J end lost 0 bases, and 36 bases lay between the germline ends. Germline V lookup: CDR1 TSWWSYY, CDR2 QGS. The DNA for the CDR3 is TGTGCTCTTGATAGCCCAGCCGCTTCCTACGGTGTTGGGGGACAATACACCGATAAACTCATCTTT. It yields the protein CALDSPAASYGVGGQYTDKLIF.

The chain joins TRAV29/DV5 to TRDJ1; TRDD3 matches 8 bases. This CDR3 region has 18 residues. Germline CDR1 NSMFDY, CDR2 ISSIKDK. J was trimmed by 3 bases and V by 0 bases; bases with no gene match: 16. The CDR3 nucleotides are TGTGCAGCAAGCGGGGTCTACTGGGGGTCCTACGGGGCCGATAAACTCATCTTT. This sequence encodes CAASGVYWGSYGADKLIF.

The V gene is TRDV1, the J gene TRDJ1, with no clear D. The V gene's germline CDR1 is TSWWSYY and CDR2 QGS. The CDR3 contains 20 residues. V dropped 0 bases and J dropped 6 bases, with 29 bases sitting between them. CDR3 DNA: TGTGCTCTTGGGGAACTCTTGTGCTACCATCATACTCCAACCGGGCATAAACTCATCTTT. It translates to CALGELLCYHHTPTGHKLIF.

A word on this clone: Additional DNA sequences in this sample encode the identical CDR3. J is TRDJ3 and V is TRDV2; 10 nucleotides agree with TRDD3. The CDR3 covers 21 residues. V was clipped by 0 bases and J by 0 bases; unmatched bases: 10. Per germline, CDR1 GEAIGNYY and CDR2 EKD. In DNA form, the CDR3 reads TGTGCCTGTGACACCGTTCTACTGGGGGATCAGAGCTCCTGGGACACCCGACAGATGTTTTTC. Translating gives CACDTVLLGDQSSWDTRQMFF.

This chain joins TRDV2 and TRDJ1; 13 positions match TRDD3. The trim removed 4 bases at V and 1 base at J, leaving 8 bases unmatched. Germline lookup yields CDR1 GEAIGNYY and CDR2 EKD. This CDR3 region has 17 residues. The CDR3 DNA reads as TGTGCCTGTGATCAAGTACTGGGGGATACGAGCACCGATAAACTCATCTTT. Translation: CACDQVLGDTSTDKLIF.

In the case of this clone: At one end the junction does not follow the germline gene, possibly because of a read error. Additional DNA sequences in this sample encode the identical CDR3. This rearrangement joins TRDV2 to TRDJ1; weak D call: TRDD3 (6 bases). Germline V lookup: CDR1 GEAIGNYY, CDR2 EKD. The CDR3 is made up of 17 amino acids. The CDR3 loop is CACDTVSGIFDTDKLIF. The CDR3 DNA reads TGTGCCTGTGACACCGTAAGCGGGATATTTGACACCGATAAACTCATCTTC.

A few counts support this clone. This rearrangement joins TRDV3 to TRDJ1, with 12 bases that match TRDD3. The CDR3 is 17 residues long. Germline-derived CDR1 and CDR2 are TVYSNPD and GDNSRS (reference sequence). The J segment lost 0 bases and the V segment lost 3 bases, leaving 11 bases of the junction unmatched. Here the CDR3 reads CALAPGGYDPYTDKLIF. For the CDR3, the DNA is TGTGCCTTGGCCCCTGGGGGATACGACCCTTACACCGATAAACTCATCTTT.

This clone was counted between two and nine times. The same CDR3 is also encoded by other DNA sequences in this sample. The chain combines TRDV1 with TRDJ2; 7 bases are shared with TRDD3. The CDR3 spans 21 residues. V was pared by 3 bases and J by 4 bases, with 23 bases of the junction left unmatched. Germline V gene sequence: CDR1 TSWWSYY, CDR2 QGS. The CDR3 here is CALGDPYLPLLGTPGTAQLFF. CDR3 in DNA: TGTGCTCTTGGGGACCCGTACCTACCTTTACTGGGGACCCCAGGGACAGCACAACTCTTCTTT.

The chain's CDR3 is CACSRPTGDYTDKLIF. For the CDR3, the DNA is TGTGCCTGTAGTCGTCCTACGGGGGATTACACCGATAAACTCATCTTT. This chain joins TRDV3 and TRDJ1; possible D gene TRDD3, 7 bases. Germline V gene sequence: CDR1 TVYSNPD, CDR2 GDNSRS (reference sequence). This CDR3 has 16 residues. Trimming shortened V by 4 bases and J by 0 bases, and 21 bases separated the two germline ends.

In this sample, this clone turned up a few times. CDR3 in DNA: TGTGCCTGTGACACCGTTAGTAGGGATAAGACAGCACAACTCTTCTTT. Translation gives CACDTVSRDKTAQLFF. The chain is built from TRDV2 and TRDJ2, with D tentatively TRDD3 (6 bases). The CDR3 covers 16 residues. CDR1 is GEAIGNYY, CDR2 EKD, per germline. V lost 0 bases, J lost 4 bases, and 14 bases lay in between.

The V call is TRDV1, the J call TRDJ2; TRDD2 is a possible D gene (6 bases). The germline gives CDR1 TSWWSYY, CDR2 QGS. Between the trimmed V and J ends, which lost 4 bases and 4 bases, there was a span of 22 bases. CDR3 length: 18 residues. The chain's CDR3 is CALGGFLFRSRGTAQLFF. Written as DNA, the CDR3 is TGTGCTCTTGGGGGTTTCCTATTCCGTTCTCGCGGGACAGCACAACTCTTCTTT.

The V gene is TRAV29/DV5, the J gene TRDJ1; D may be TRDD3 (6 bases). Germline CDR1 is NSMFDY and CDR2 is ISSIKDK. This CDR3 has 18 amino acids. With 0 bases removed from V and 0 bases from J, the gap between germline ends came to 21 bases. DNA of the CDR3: TGTGCAGCAAGCGCGGCACTTACTGGGCTAACCTACACCGATAAACTCATCTTT. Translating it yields CAASAALTGLTYTDKLIF.

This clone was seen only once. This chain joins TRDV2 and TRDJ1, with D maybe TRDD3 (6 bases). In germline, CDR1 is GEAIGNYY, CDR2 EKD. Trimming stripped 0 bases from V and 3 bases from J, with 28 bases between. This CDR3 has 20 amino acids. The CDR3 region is CACDTRYWRGFKGPPDKLIF. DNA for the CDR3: TGTGCCTGTGACACCCGGTATTGGCGGGGATTTAAGGGGCCGCCCGATAAACTCATCTTT.

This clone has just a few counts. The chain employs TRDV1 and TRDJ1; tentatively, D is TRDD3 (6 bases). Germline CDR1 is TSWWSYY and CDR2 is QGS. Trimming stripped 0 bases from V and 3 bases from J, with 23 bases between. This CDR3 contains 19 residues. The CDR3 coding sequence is TGTGCTCTTGGGGAACTCGATCCCTACTGGGCGATACGGTCCGATAAACTCATCTTT. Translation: CALGELDPYWAIRSDKLIF.

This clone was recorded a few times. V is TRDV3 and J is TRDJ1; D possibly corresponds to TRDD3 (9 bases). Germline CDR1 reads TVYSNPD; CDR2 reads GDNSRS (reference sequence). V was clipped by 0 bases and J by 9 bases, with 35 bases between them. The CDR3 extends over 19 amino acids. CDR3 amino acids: CAFSRLPTRTGGPARELIF. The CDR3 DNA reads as TGTGCCTTTAGTAGACTTCCTACGCGGACTGGGGGACCTGCTCGGGAACTCATCTTT.

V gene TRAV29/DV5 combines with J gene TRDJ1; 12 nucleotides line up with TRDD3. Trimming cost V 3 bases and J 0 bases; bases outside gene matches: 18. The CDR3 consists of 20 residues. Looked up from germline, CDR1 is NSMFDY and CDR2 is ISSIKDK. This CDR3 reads CAAIISPCYWGIPHTDKLIF. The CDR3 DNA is TGTGCAGCAATTATTTCTCCTTGTTACTGGGGGATACCCCACACCGATAAACTCATCTTT.

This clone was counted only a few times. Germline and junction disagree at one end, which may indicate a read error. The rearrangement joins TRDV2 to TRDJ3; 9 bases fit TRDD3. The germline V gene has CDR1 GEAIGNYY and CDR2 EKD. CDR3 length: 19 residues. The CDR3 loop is CACDTATGGSSWDARQMFF. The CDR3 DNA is TGTGCCTGTGACACCGCTACTGGGGGAAGCTCCTGGGACGCCCGACAGATGTTTTTC.

This CDR3 reads CALGEPLFLRGSTAQLFF. CDR3 nucleotides: TGTGCTCTTGGGGAACCTCTTTTCCTACGTGGGTCGACAGCACAACTCTTCTTT. This chain joins TRDV1 and TRDJ2, with 7 bases matching TRDD2. This CDR3 is 18 amino acids long. Germline V gene data show CDR1 as TSWWSYY and CDR2 as QGS. V shed 1 base, J shed 4 bases, and the junction held 12 bases outside the gene matches.

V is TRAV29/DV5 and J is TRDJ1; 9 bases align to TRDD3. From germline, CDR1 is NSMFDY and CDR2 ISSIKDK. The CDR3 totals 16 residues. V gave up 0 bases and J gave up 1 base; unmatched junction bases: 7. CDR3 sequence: CAASAILGDFTDKLIF. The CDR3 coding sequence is TGTGCAGCAAGCGCGATTCTGGGGGATTTCACCGATAAACTCATCTTT.